The clone carrying this TCR beta chain was recorded at least ten times. What it binds is unknown. This entry comes from a study of early T cells in non-severe SARS-CoV-2 infection. Study at large: Sequencing was performed on bulk RNA from unsorted whole blood, leaving chains unpaired.

As part of library construction, unique molecular identifiers were attached to individual cDNA molecules. TCRdb itself ran the 5' RACE reads through MiXCR, one entry per CDR3 protein. The sample lists around 57,000 distinct CDR3 sequences, roughly 8% occurring once. Germline V CDR1 and CDR2: MNHNS, SASEGT. The CDR3 runs to 16 residues. V was trimmed by 5 bases and J by 0 bases, leaving 14 bases between them. General study points: Comparison of clonotypes with VDJdb favored anti-spike CD8 responses while missing private and CD4 specificities.

V gene TRBV6-1 combines with J gene TRBJ1-5; D gene ambiguous. The sample consisted of whole blood. This receptor was obtained from an adult who was a healthcare worker with PCR-confirmed SARS-CoV-2 infection or an uninfected control (not recorded which). The CDR3 DNA sequence: TGTGCCAGCAGTTGGTCGCGAGGATTTAGCAATCAGCCCCAGCATTTT. Translating gives CASSWSRGFSNQPQHF.